This TCR beta chain was recorded in a study of cytotoxic CD8 clonotypes in ibrutinib-treated CLL. Measured with immunoSEQ multiplex PCR; TCRdb has only the in-frame clones, and not every one. The sample includes about 25,000 clones, about 69% of them seen just once. A word on this clone: No antigen is known for it.

The study's findings and limits: Clonality went higher at ibrutinib response and then dropped back toward baseline at progression.

V lost 3 bases and J 5 bases, leaving 18 bases between the germline ends. Germline CDR1 reads SGDLS; CDR2 reads YYNGEE. This CDR3 has 15 residues. The receptor was isolated from a human donor with chronic lymphocytic leukemia. Here the sequenced sample was PBMCs, taken after 12 months of ibrutinib treatment. The chain combines TRBV9 with TRBJ2-7; TRBD2 might be the D (6 bases). CDR3 sequence (DNA): TGTGCCAGCAGCGAAATAGGAGGGGAGCTCGACGAGCAGTACTTC. It encodes CASSEIGGELDEQYF.